The source of this T cell receptor (beta chain) is a study of shared clonotypes between healthy human individuals. Study-wide background: CD4 naive and memory got three plates each, CD8 naive two, CD8 memory one.

General study results and limits: The sharing of 5% to 6.5% of naive CD4 clonotypes was seen across a handful of donors.

Authors' processing steps: ImmunoSEQ output held junction-only sequences without quality scores, so filtering differed. Method: immunoSEQ multiplex PCR; TCRdb's copy keeps in-frame clones and lacks some. Clone size and V and J calls were adopted from that table, with D and trimming inferred from the DNA. The sample includes around 990,000 clones, around 77% seen only once; the top ten take 0.89%. V dropped 6 bases and J dropped 3 bases, with 9 bases sitting between them. The CDR3 extends over 12 amino acids. Germline-derived CDR1 and CDR2 are ENHRY and SYGVKD. On this clone itself: Its antigen is currently unknown.

This clonotype originated in a man aged 18 to 29 in good health. Some clones in this sample may be carry-over from other donors' samples. This chain joins TRBV10-3 and TRBJ2-7; D is perhaps TRBD2 (5 bases). The specimen was memory CD4+ T cells from PBMCs. Subset meaning: CD45RA-negative fraction. The CDR3 coding sequence is TGTGCCATCAGCGTAGGACTCTACGAGCAGTACTTC. Translating gives CAISVGLYEQYF.